Sequencing of this T cell receptor beta chain was carried out in a study of T cell repertoires in cytomegalovirus infection. Study background: CMV epitopes in the study were HLA-C-restricted (recently identified) and HLA-B-restricted (well studied). Indicated by public TCR beta signatures were CMV infection and matching HLA type.

TCRdb re-derived calls from the reads in MiXCR, one entry per CDR3 protein. The sample gives about 770,000 distinct CDR3 sequences, around 29% of which show up once; around 13% is in the top ten. This clonotype was seen a few times. Its antigen is not identified. The CDR3 has 16 residues. The V end lost 3 bases, the J end lost 8 bases, and 19 bases lay between the germline ends. The V gene's germline CDR1 is SGHVS and CDR2 FNYEAQ. Study results and caveats: Summed frequency of public TCR beta families distinguished CMV carriers with the relevant HLA. In two of eight donors, the top clonotype was HLA-C-restricted CMV-specific.

The chain couples TRBV7-6 to TRBJ1-4; D gene uncertain. The receptor was derived from a human donor in good health (CMV status not recorded). Some clones in this sample may be carry-over from other donors' samples. The input for sequencing was cultured CD8+ T cells from PBMCs, taken from culture after CMV antigen stimulation. The CDR3 loop reads CASSFWDEGSQEKLFF. DNA of the CDR3: TGTGCCAGCAGCTTTTGGGATGAGGGAAGTCAAGAAAAACTGTTTTTT.